This T cell receptor (beta chain) was sequenced during a study of cytomegalovirus exposure and HLA in healthy donors. Though probably carrying unrecorded immune exposures, donors were nominally healthy at sampling. This PCR relied on a set of 60 Vbeta primers and 13 Jbeta primers. TCRdb's table, derived via immunoSEQ multiplex PCR, lists solely in-frame clones and lacks some. The sample records 95,000 to 150,000 clones, 70% to 85% being singletons. This sequence originates from a woman in her forties in good health and CMV-seropositive. The sequenced sample consisted of PBMCs.

CDR3 sequence: CASGWTGANEKLFF. As DNA, the CDR3 is TGTGCCAGCGGTTGGACAGGGGCTAATGAAAAACTGTTTTTT. The rearrangement uses TRBV6-1 and TRBJ1-4, with 9 bases identical to TRBD1. The CDR3 has 14 residues. In germline, CDR1 is MNHNS, CDR2 SASEGT. Unmatched junction bases numbered 4, after V lost 8 bases and J lost 3 bases.